What follows are 28 T cell receptor beta chains derived from one specimen sequenced in a study of breast tumors, draining lymph nodes, adjacent tissues. MiXCR was run by TCRdb on the multiplex PCR reads, yielding one entry per CDR3 protein. The repertoire includes fewer than 90,000 distinct CDR3 sequences, about 27% of them detected once, and over 7.5% sits in the top ten. Axillary draining lymph nodes of breast cancer patients supplied the node samples. Material for sequencing was axillary lymph node tissue. The receptors stem from a female donor with breast cancer. Some clones in this sample may be carry-over from other donors' samples.

This clonotype was counted ten times or more. The chain joins TRBV7-3 to TRBJ2-1; 11 positions match TRBD2. CDR1 is SGHTA, CDR2 FQGTGA, per germline. The ends lost 4 bases at V and 1 base at J; junction bases unmatched: 3. This CDR3 region has 16 residues. The CDR3 spells CASSSLAGASYNEQFF. In DNA form, the CDR3 reads TGTGCCAGCAGCTCACTAGCGGGAGCTTCCTACAATGAGCAGTTCTTC.

This chain connects TRBV20-1 to TRBJ2-1; unclear D gene. Germline V gives CDR1 DFQATT, CDR2 SNEGSKA (reference sequence). V gave up 0 bases and J gave up 10 bases, with 19 bases separating them. This CDR3 is built from 15 residues. CDR3 sequence: CSARDDGRPSLEQFF. CDR3 nucleotide sequence: TGCAGTGCTAGAGACGATGGACGGCCCTCCTTAGAGCAGTTCTTC.

The genes are TRBV4-2 and TRBJ1-4; D unclear. V dropped 5 bases and J dropped 0 bases, with 13 bases sitting between them. The CDR3 covers 16 residues. Germline V gene sequence: CDR1 LGHNA, CDR2 YNFKEQ. CDR3 bases: TGTGCCAGCAGCGAAGGAAATCGGACAACTAATGAAAAACTGTTTTTT. Residues: CASSEGNRTTNEKLFF.

The sample holds many counts of this clonotype. The V gene is TRBV6-1, the J gene TRBJ2-6; the D is unclear. Trimming removed 6 bases at V and 8 bases at J, with 5 bases between. This CDR3 spans 11 amino acids. CDR1 is MNHNS, CDR2 SASEGT, per germline. Written as DNA, the CDR3 is TGTGCCAGCAGGATCACCAACGTCCTGACTTTC. The encoded protein is CASRITNVLTF.

This clonotype was observed at least ten times. J is TRBJ1-2 and V is TRBV5-8, with TRBD1 as a possible D gene (5 bases). The CDR3 is 13 amino acids. The germline CDR1 and CDR2 sequences are SGHTS and YDEGEE. Trimming pared 2 bases from V and 7 bases from J, leaving 12 bases between. This CDR3 reads CASSFAGTSGYTF. The CDR3 DNA reads as TGTGCCAGCAGCTTCGCAGGGACCAGTGGCTACACCTTC.

This clonotype was seen many times. V usage is TRBV11-3 and J usage is TRBJ2-1, with D perhaps being TRBD1 or TRBD2 (7 bases each). The CDR3 has 16 residues. Per germline, CDR1 SGHNT and CDR2 YENEEA. V was trimmed by 4 bases and J by 10 bases, leaving 23 bases between them. In DNA, the CDR3 is TGTGCCAGCAGCTCCCGGGGGGACAGTCTTTGGGTCGAGCAGTTCTTC. As protein: CASSSRGDSLWVEQFF.

This clonotype was seen at least ten times. The chain has TRBV14 and TRBJ2-6; D not certain. CDR1 and CDR2 from the germline V gene are SGHDN and FVKESK. Deletions cut 1 base from V and 0 bases from J, with 4 bases between. The CDR3 extends over 15 amino acids. CDR3 sequence: CASSQGHSGANVLTF. CDR3 in DNA: TGTGCCAGCAGCCAAGGACACTCTGGGGCCAACGTCCTGACTTTC. Together with reference TRBV14 and TRBJ2-6, the CDR3 gives the full variable domain: EAGVTQFPSHSVIEKGQTVTLRCDPISGHDNLYWYRRVMGKEIKFLLHFVKESKQDESGMPNNRFLAERTGGTYSTLKVQPAELEDSGVYFCASSQGHSGANVLTFGAGSRLTVL.

V and J are TRBV9 and TRBJ1-3; the D is unclear. Germline CDR1 and CDR2: SGDLS and YYNGEE. This CDR3 region has 12 residues. Trimming stripped 0 bases from V and 4 bases from J, with 2 bases between. This CDR3 is CASSVGGNTIYF. The CDR3 bases are TGTGCCAGCAGCGTAGGGGGAAACACCATATATTTT.

This clonotype was recorded at least ten times. The genes are TRBV7-2 and TRBJ2-2; 15 positions agree with TRBD2. Trimming at V came to 6 bases and at J to 4 bases, leaving 12 bases not matched to a gene. The CDR3 covers 19 residues. From germline, CDR1 is SGHTA and CDR2 FQGNSA. The CDR3 coding sequence is TGTGCCAGCAGGGGGCTTCCGGGACTAGCGGGAGGAGGCACCGGGGAGCTGTTTTTT. It translates to CASRGLPGLAGGGTGELFF.

This clonotype was recorded at least ten times. The CDR3 DNA follows: TGTGCCAGCAGCGCGACTAGCGGGATAGGCACAGATACGCAGTATTTT. It encodes CASSATSGIGTDTQYF. The genes are TRBV9 and TRBJ2-3, with 11 bases lining up with TRBD2. Germline CDR1 reads SGDLS; CDR2 reads YYNGEE. Trimming cost V 3 bases and J 1 base; bases outside gene matches: 4. The CDR3 sequence is 16 residues long.

As concerns this clonotype: One junction end disagrees with the germline gene, perhaps due to a read error. The V and J genes are TRBV20-1 and TRBJ1-5, with D possibly TRBD1 on 5 matching bases. Germline V CDR1 and CDR2: DFQATT, SNEGSKA (reference sequence). The CDR3 runs to 14 residues. The CDR3 DNA sequence: TGCAGTGCTAGTTACAGGCAGCTCAATCAGCCCCAGCACTTT. This codes for CSASYRQLNQPQHF.

This clonotype showed up many times. This chain connects TRBV11-3 to TRBJ2-7, with a tentative D call TRBD2 (5 bases). The CDR3 runs 14 residues. The V gene lost 7 bases and the J gene lost 1 base, with 14 bases spanning the gap. In germline, CDR1 is SGHNT, CDR2 YENEEA. The CDR3 nucleotides read TGTGCCAGCATGCGAGGGCAGGAGTCCTACGAGCAGTACTTC. Residues: CASMRGQESYEQYF.

In the case of this clonotype: The final CDR3 position lacks the conserved phenylalanine or tryptophan, pointing to a likely read error. V is TRBV7-2 and J is TRBJ2-3, with 8 bases matching TRBD2. Germline lookup yields CDR1 SGHTA and CDR2 FQGNSA. V dropped 6 bases and J dropped 4; count of bases not matched to a gene: 9. There are 15 residues in the CDR3. CDR3 protein: CASRPAGERSDTQYL. CDR3 bases: TGTGCCAGCAGACCAGCGGGAGAAAGGTCAGATACGCAGTATCTT.

This clonotype was counted many times. The chain is built from TRBV27 and TRBJ2-1, with TRBD2 identical over 10 bases. V dropped 0 bases and J dropped 7; count of bases not matched to a gene: 3. The CDR3 length is 15 residues. Per the germline V gene, CDR1 is MNHEY and CDR2 is SMNVEV (reference sequence). In DNA form, the CDR3 reads TGTGCCAGCAGTTTATCGCTAGCGGGAGTTAATGAGCAGTTCTTC. Encoded protein: CASSLSLAGVNEQFF.

This clonotype was counted ten times or more. The chain uses TRBV4-2 and TRBJ2-7; 8 bases are a match to TRBD2. The V gene end was trimmed by 2 bases and the J gene end by 5 bases; junction bases not matched to a gene: 5. Germline assignment: CDR1 LGHNA and CDR2 YNFKEQ. The CDR3 is 14 amino acids. CDR3 residues: CASSQPGGPDEQYF. In DNA, the CDR3 is TGTGCCAGCAGCCAACCGGGAGGGCCGGACGAGCAGTACTTC.

The gene calls are TRBV20-1 and TRBJ2-7, with TRBD1 identical over 8 bases. CDR1 and CDR2 (germline): DFQATT, SNEGSKA (reference sequence). V lost 2 bases and J lost 3; bases outside the gene matches: 6. The CDR3 totals 14 residues. CDR3 region: CSARSLTGDYEQYF. Here the CDR3 DNA reads TGCAGTGCTAGATCCCTGACAGGGGACTACGAGCAGTACTTC.

This clonotype was detected ten times or more. A much bigger clone sits one base away, suggesting this may be a read error. The CDR3 ends on some other residue instead of the conserved phenylalanine or tryptophan, so this is likely a read error. The V call is TRBV7-9, the J call TRBJ2-7, with D possibly being TRBD2 (6 bases). The germline gives CDR1 SEHNR, CDR2 FQNEAQ (reference sequence). V lost 1 base and J lost 5, with 12 bases in between. CDR3 length: 14 amino acids. The CDR3 here is CASSLVAGSNEQYL. CDR3 nucleotide sequence: TGTGCCAGCAGCTTAGTCGCGGGGTCCAACGAGCAGTACCTC.

The V gene is TRBV29-1, the J gene TRBJ2-7; TRBD1 aligns across 9 bases. The CDR3 spans 12 residues. Trimming cost V 1 base and J 7 bases; bases outside gene matches: 2. Germline V gene data show CDR1 as SQVTM and CDR2 as ANQGSEA. The CDR3 DNA follows: TGCAGCGTTGAAGGGACAGGGGTTGAGCAGTACTTC. Its protein is CSVEGTGVEQYF.

This clonotype was detected many times. The V call is TRBV2, the J call TRBJ2-6; 9 bases agree with TRBD1. Germline CDR1 SNHLY, CDR2 FYNNEI. The CDR3 loop spans 17 amino acids. The trim removed 6 bases at V and 0 bases at J, leaving 6 bases unmatched. Here the CDR3 reads CASSGQGTNSGANVLTF. The DNA for the CDR3 is TGTGCCAGCAGCGGACAGGGGACCAACTCTGGGGCCAACGTCCTGACTTTC.

At least ten counts were recorded for this clonotype. The rearrangement links TRBV10-3 to TRBJ1-5; the D is unclear. This CDR3 is 14 amino acids long. In germline, CDR1 is ENHRY, CDR2 SYGVKD. V lost 4 bases and J lost 4, with 11 bases in between. The CDR3 DNA is TGTGCCATCAGTGCCGAGGGTGGGAATCAGCCCCAGCATTTT. Translation: CAISAEGGNQPQHF.

Comment on this clonotype: The DNA is left out, because the CDR3 cannot be placed on it with certainty; the CDR3 is given as TCRdb lists it. The chain recombines TRBV7-9 with TRBJ1-3. The germline CDR1 and CDR2 sequences are SEHNR and FQNEAQ (reference sequence). The CDR3 totals 20 residues, both ends included. CDR3: CASSQGLVYEQYFGPGTIYF.

There are many counts of this clonotype. The chain joins TRBV7-6 to TRBJ1-3; no definite D call. This CDR3 has 17 amino acids. V shed 0 bases and J shed 0 bases, with 12 bases lying between them. Germline V lookup: CDR1 SGHVS, CDR2 FNYEAQ. The DNA for the CDR3 is TGTGCCAGCAGCTTAGCAGTGAACCTTGGCTCTGGAAACACCATATATTTT. As protein: CASSLAVNLGSGNTIYF.

Ten or more counts support this clonotype. The chain carries TRBV28 and TRBJ1-6, with 7 bases identical to TRBD1. V shed 5 bases and J 7 bases; nucleotides not matched to a gene: 8. The CDR3 consists of 15 residues. Germline lookup yields CDR1 MDHEN and CDR2 SYDVKM. DNA for the CDR3: TGTGCCAGCAGTGAACCGACAGGGAAGAATTCACCCCTCCACTTT. This encodes CASSEPTGKNSPLHF. The full variable domain, its missing parts supplied by reference TRBV28 and TRBJ1-6, is DVKVTQSSRYLVKRTGEKVFLECVQDMDHENMFWYRQDPGLGLRLIYFSYDVKMKEKGDIPEGYSVSREKKERFSLILESASTNQTSMYLCASSEPTGKNSPLHFGNGTRLTVT.

Turning to this clonotype: The junction and the germline gene differ at one end; a read error may be behind it. This chain uses TRBV7-2 with TRBJ2-7; tentative D call: TRBD1 (6 bases). CDR3 size: 15 residues. From germline, CDR1 is SGHTA and CDR2 FQGNSA. CDR3 coding DNA: TGTGCCAGCCGCTTATTCCTACCGGGACACTACGAGCAGCACTTC. This sequence encodes CASRLFLPGHYEQHF.

This clonotype was picked up many times. This rearrangement joins TRBV9 to TRBJ1-2; 7 positions match TRBD1. V lost 6 bases, J lost 3 bases, and 5 bases stayed unmatched. The CDR3 is made up of 13 amino acids. CDR1 and CDR2 (germline): SGDLS, YYNGEE. CDR3 sequence reads: CASNRGRDYGYTF. The DNA for the CDR3 is TGTGCCAGCAACAGGGGTAGGGACTATGGCTACACCTTC.

Comment on this clonotype: Its ends do not fully match the called genes, so a read error is possible. The chain uses TRBV7-7 and TRBJ2-1; tentatively, D is TRBD1 (6 bases). This CDR3 region has 15 residues. The V gene's germline CDR1 is SSHAT and CDR2 FNYEAQ (reference sequence). In DNA, the CDR3 is TGTGTCAGCAGCTTAGGACAGAGCTCCTACAATGAGCAGCTCTTC. Its protein is CVSSLGQSSYNEQLF.

This clonotype appeared many times. This chain uses TRBV7-2 with TRBJ2-6; D ambiguous. V was pared by 8 bases and J by 0 bases, with 5 bases between. CDR3 length equals 13 residues. The V gene's germline CDR1 is SGHTA and CDR2 FQGNSA. CDR3 sequence reads: CASSYSGANVLTF. CDR3 sequence (DNA): TGTGCCAGCTCCTACTCTGGGGCCAACGTCCTGACTTTC.

There are a few counts of this clonotype. It may be a read error: a sequence one base away is much more abundant. The CDR3 ends on some other residue instead of the conserved phenylalanine or tryptophan, so this is likely a read error. The chain is built from TRBV9 and TRBJ2-6, with 9 bases matching TRBD1. The CDR3 extends over 16 amino acids. The junction had 2 bases not matched to a gene; V was cut back by 1 base and J by 3 bases. Germline V gives CDR1 SGDLS, CDR2 YYNGEE. In DNA, the CDR3 is TGTGCCAGCAGCGTAACAGGGGGCGGTGGGGCCAACGTCCTGACTCTC. Its translation: CASSVTGGGGANVLTL.